These 24 T cell receptor beta chains share one sample of origin, sequenced in a study of shared clonotypes between healthy human individuals. This table comes from immunoSEQ multiplex PCR, and its TCRdb copy is limited to in-frame clones, with some not included. Here the sample spans some 2,400,000 clones, 90% to 96% being singletons. Sample: naive CD4+ T cells sorted from blood. Described subset: CD45RA+ positively selected. These receptors all stem from a man younger than 30 in good health.

The rearrangement joins TRBV7-2 to TRBJ2-7; 12 positions agree with TRBD2. The germline V gene encodes CDR1 SGHTA and CDR2 FQGNSA. After removal of 3 bases from V and 3 bases from J, the junction contained 6 bases not matched to a gene. The CDR3 totals 16 residues. The CDR3 sequence is CASSFSLAGGFYEQYF. The CDR3 DNA reads TGTGCCAGCAGCTTCTCCCTAGCGGGAGGGTTCTACGAGCAGTACTTC.

The chain combines TRBV7-2 with TRBJ1-1, with TRBD1 identical over 7 bases. The CDR3 is 16 residues long. The ends lost 0 bases at V and 0 bases at J; junction bases unmatched: 4. CDR1 is SGHTA, CDR2 FQGNSA, per germline. CDR3 bases: TGTGCCAGCAGCTTAGCTGGGACAGTCATGAACACTGAAGCTTTCTTT. This encodes CASSLAGTVMNTEAFF.

The chain uses TRBV9 and TRBJ2-1, with 7 nucleotides matching TRBD1. The germline CDR1 and CDR2 sequences are SGDLS and YYNGEE. CDR3 length: 13 amino acids. V shed 0 bases, J shed 9 bases, and the junction held 3 bases outside the gene matches. The CDR3 spells CASSVEGGGEQFF. In nucleotides, the CDR3 is TGTGCCAGCAGCGTAGAAGGGGGCGGTGAGCAGTTCTTC.

This clone was found once. The chain carries TRBV6-5 and TRBJ1-2, with TRBD1 matching 7 bases. The germline V gene has CDR1 MNHEY and CDR2 SVGAGI. V shed 0 bases and J 8 bases; nucleotides not matched to a gene: 6. The CDR3 totals 14 residues. DNA for the CDR3: TGTGCCAGCAGTTACTCGACAGGGATTATAGGCTACACCTTC. Its translation is CASSYSTGIIGYTF.

This chain connects TRBV28 to TRBJ1-5; a weak D match, TRBD1 (5 bases). Germline CDR1 MDHEN, CDR2 SYDVKM. This CDR3 is 12 amino acids long. V gave up 7 bases and J gave up 6 bases, with 10 bases separating them. The DNA of the CDR3 is TGTGCCAGCAACGACCAGGGTCAGCCCCAGCATTTT. Translation: CASNDQGQPQHF.

For the CDR3, the DNA is TGTGCCAGCAGCCGGGCGCGCCTAGAGAACACTGAAGCTTTCTTT. Translation: CASSRARLENTEAFF. This chain links TRBV7-9 with TRBJ1-1; D gene unclear. The CDR3 totals 15 residues. Trimming cost V 5 bases and J 1 base, with 14 bases left between them. Germline V gene lookup returns CDR1 SEHNR and CDR2 FQNEAQ (reference sequence).

V is TRBV29-1 and J is TRBJ2-7, with TRBD1 as a possible D gene (6 bases). CDR3 length: 13 residues. Deletions cut 5 bases from V and 6 bases from J, with 17 bases between. From germline, CDR1 is SQVTM and CDR2 ANQGSEA. CDR3 DNA: TGCAGCGTTATTACAGGGTTGTCTTTCGAGCAGTACTTC. It codes for CSVITGLSFEQYF.

This chain joins TRBV9 and TRBJ2-2; D is possibly TRBD1 (7 bases). This CDR3 has 16 amino acids. CDR1 SGDLS and CDR2 YYNGEE come from the germline V gene. Between the trimmed V and J ends, which lost 4 bases and 1 base, there was a span of 14 bases. The CDR3 region has the DNA TGTGCCAGCAGCCCAGGGGGAGGCCTGAACACCGGGGAGCTGTTTTTT. This codes for CASSPGGGLNTGELFF.

CDR3 DNA: TGCGCCAGCAGTGATTCGGGAAAAAACATTCAGTACTTC. Its protein is CASSDSGKNIQYF. This chain joins TRBV10-1 and TRBJ2-4; D is perhaps TRBD2 (5 bases). CDR3 size: 13 residues. V was clipped by 3 bases and J by 4 bases, with 7 bases between them. Germline V lookup: CDR1 WNHNN, CDR2 SYGVQD (reference sequence).

The chain has TRBV6-5 and TRBJ1-1; 7 nucleotides agree with TRBD1. The CDR3 sequence is 14 residues long. After removal of 2 bases from V and 10 bases from J, the junction contained 10 bases not matched to a gene. The germline V gene has CDR1 MNHEY and CDR2 SVGAGI. The CDR3 nucleotides are TGTGCCAGCAGTTACGGCCGGGGACAGACCAGAGCTTTCTTT. Amino acids: CASSYGRGQTRAFF.

This chain joins TRBV5-1 and TRBJ1-6; no firm D call. This CDR3 has 11 residues. Germline V lookup: CDR1 SGHRS, CDR2 YFSETQ. DNA of the CDR3: TGCCCCGGGAGAGAAAATTCACCCCTCCACTTT. Its protein product is CPGRENSPLHF.

This rearrangement joins TRBV6-5 to TRBJ2-2; 9 positions agree with TRBD1. This CDR3 spans 14 amino acids. Per the germline V gene, CDR1 is MNHEY and CDR2 is SVGAGI. Trimming at V came to 5 bases and at J to 8 bases, leaving 6 bases not matched to a gene. The CDR3 DNA is TGTGCCAGCAGTGCTATGGACAGGGGTGGGGAGCTGTTTTTT. Translated: CASSAMDRGGELFF.

The chain joins TRBV11-2 to TRBJ1-2; D gene ambiguous. V lost 1 base, J lost 10 bases, and 13 bases lay in between. This CDR3 is built from 13 residues. CDR1 is SGHAT and CDR2 is FQNNGV in the germline V gene. Written as DNA, the CDR3 is TGTGCCAGCAGCTTAGGGGCGGTGGGTGACTACACCTTC. It specifies CASSLGAVGDYTF.

This chain uses TRBV18 with TRBJ1-6; D is uncertain. The CDR3 is 13 amino acids. Trimming took off 2 bases at V and 11 bases at J, with 10 bases between the two ends. In germline, CDR1 is KGHSH, CDR2 LQKENI. CDR3 region: CASSPGDQAPLHF. The DNA of the CDR3 is TGTGCCAGCTCACCAGGGGATCAGGCACCCCTCCACTTT.

The chain is built from TRBV6-5 and TRBJ2-2, with 8 bases aligning to TRBD1. Germline lookup yields CDR1 MNHEY and CDR2 SVGAGI. The CDR3 runs to 16 residues. V was clipped by 0 bases and J by 4 bases; unmatched bases: 4. CDR3 amino acids: CASSYSQGAGTGELFF. Written as DNA, the CDR3 is TGTGCCAGCAGTTACTCGCAGGGGGCCGGCACCGGGGAGCTGTTTTTT.

Details on this clone: The same CDR3 is also encoded by other DNA sequences in this sample. V usage is TRBV5-1 and J usage is TRBJ2-7; 7 nucleotides agree with TRBD1. After removal of 0 bases from V and 5 bases from J, the junction contained 2 bases not matched to a gene. From germline, CDR1 is SGHRS and CDR2 YFSETQ. The CDR3 is made up of 13 amino acids. DNA for the CDR3: TGCGCCAGCAGCTTGGGACAGGGAGACGAGCAGTACTTC. Translated: CASSLGQGDEQYF.

For this clone: Other DNA sequences in the sample encode the same CDR3. This chain connects TRBV6-1 to TRBJ1-5; perhaps TRBD1 as D (5 bases). With 6 bases removed from V and 4 bases from J, the gap between germline ends came to 10 bases. The CDR3 sequence is 13 residues long. CDR1 and CDR2 (germline): MNHNS, SASEGT. This CDR3 reads CASRVTGNQPQHF. In DNA, the CDR3 is TGTGCCAGCAGGGTAACAGGTAATCAGCCCCAGCATTTT.

CDR3 DNA sequence: TGTGCCAGTAGTACCCGGGCGGGAGACACCGAGTACTTC. Encoded protein: CASSTRAGDTEYF. V is TRBV19 and J is TRBJ2-7, with TRBD2 matching 7 bases. The CDR3 runs 13 residues. The J segment lost 11 bases and the V segment lost 4 bases, leaving 11 bases of the junction unmatched. The V gene's germline CDR1 is LNHDA and CDR2 SQIVND (reference sequence).

The chain uses TRBV2 and TRBJ2-7; 9 nucleotides match TRBD1. This CDR3 comprises 14 residues. Germline assignment: CDR1 SNHLY and CDR2 FYNNEI. V shed 6 bases and J 3 bases; nucleotides not matched to a gene: 6. The CDR3 is CASRYPGQGYEQYF. In DNA, the CDR3 is TGTGCCAGCAGGTATCCGGGACAGGGCTACGAGCAGTACTTC.

The J gene is TRBJ1-2, the V gene TRBV5-5; D remains unclear. This CDR3 has 15 amino acids. V was cut by 0 bases and J by 5 bases, with 14 bases left in between. Germline V CDR1 and CDR2: SGHKS, YYEKEE (reference sequence). DNA for the CDR3: TGTGCCAGCAGCTTGGCCGCCCCCCTCTCGTATGGCTACACCTTC. Protein sequence: CASSLAAPLSYGYTF.

The chain couples TRBV7-8 to TRBJ2-1, with 11 nucleotides matching TRBD2. With 5 bases clipped from V and 6 bases from J, the junction kept 6 bases outside the gene matches. This CDR3 is built from 15 residues. Germline V gene lookup returns CDR1 SGHVS and CDR2 FQNEAQ. The CDR3, as DNA: TGTGCCAGCAGCCGAGAACTAGCGGGGGTCAATGAGCAGTTCTTC. This codes for CASSRELAGVNEQFF. The whole variable domain, remainder taken from reference TRBV7-8 and TRBJ2-1, is GAGVSQSPRYKVAKRGQDVALRCDPISGHVSLFWYQQALGQGPEFLTYFQNEAQLDKSGLPSDRFFAERPEGSVSTLKIQRTQQEDSAVYLCASSRELAGVNEQFFGPGTRLTVL.

The J gene is TRBJ1-6, the V gene TRBV29-1; the D gene is possibly TRBD1 (5 bases). Deletions cut 3 bases from V and 10 bases from J, with 13 bases between. Germline assignment: CDR1 SQVTM and CDR2 ANQGSEA. The CDR3 runs to 13 residues. CDR3 protein: CSVDMGVGSPLHF. The DNA for the CDR3 is TGCAGCGTTGATATGGGGGTAGGGTCACCCCTCCACTTT.

The V and J genes are TRBV6-1 and TRBJ1-5, with no clear D. Per germline, CDR1 MNHNS and CDR2 SASEGT. The V end lost 6 bases, the J end lost 0 bases, and 12 bases lay between the germline ends. This CDR3 has 15 residues. CDR3 in DNA: TGTGCCAGCAGCCCTCTGGGGAATAGCAATCAGCCCCAGCATTTT. Its protein is CASSPLGNSNQPQHF.

The chain couples TRBV5-1 to TRBJ1-5; a possible D gene is TRBD1 (5 bases). The CDR3 contains 15 residues. CDR1 is SGHRS, CDR2 YFSETQ, per germline. V was pared by 0 bases and J by 6 bases, with 13 bases between. CDR3 sequence (DNA): TGCGCCAGCAGCTTGGGAATGGGACCCAGTCAGCCCCAGCATTTT. Translated: CASSLGMGPSQPQHF.